This entry is about one T cell receptor beta chain. This clonotype was seen a few times. It has no known antigen specificity. No clone much larger than this one lies a single base away; base qualities are absent. Including cysteine and phenylalanine, the CDR3 has 15 amino acids. Only CDR3 DNA is held: 45 bases, read in frame from base 1. The germline V gene gives CDR1 as SGHTA and CDR2 as FQGNSA. The germline ends are 15 bases apart after V is trimmed by 5 bases and J by 4 bases. The entry originates in a study of CD8 T cells in ankylosing spondylitis (dated by TCRdb to the late 2010s). At the level of the whole study: To find TCR variants linked to disease, the study profiled T cell receptor beta repertoires in ankylosing spondylitis patients and healthy donors. The full study cohort was made up of under 30 ankylosing spondylitis patients and about a hundred healthy donors. Peripheral blood samples were taken, and synovial fluid was additionally collected from ankylosing spondylitis patients.

Points the paper makes about the study in general: A TCR beta motif of 7 or 8 highly homologous amino acid variants appeared characteristic of blood from ankylosing spondylitis patients. According to the report, matched synovial fluid samples from ankylosing spondylitis patients were significantly enriched for the disease-linked clones. The disease-linked clones showed a CD8+ phenotype and occurred at relatively low frequencies in peripheral blood. Some motif variants had previously been reported in the synovial fluid and blood of reactive arthritis patients, which suggests shared mechanisms of disease initiation.

Reads for this sample came from an Illumina HiSeq 2500. Quantitative 5'-RACE with molecular barcodes was the method used to prepare the TCR beta libraries. As for the authors' bioinformatics: A new computational method, built on a probabilistic model of VDJ rearrangement, was used to identify disease-linked TCR variants. TCRdb reanalyzed the raw reads on its own, using fastp at Q25 for trimming and MiXCR for clone calling, and kept in-frame beta chains. Each CDR3 protein appears once, grouped with its most common genes and DNA. V and J calls and clone size were set by TCRdb, not the authors. The sample table shows fewer than 500,000 distinct CDR3 sequences, and around 26% are seen once. Over 0.8% of the sample goes to the ten largest clones.

The specimen was blood, either unsorted or a sorted T cell fraction (not recorded which). The V gene is TRBV7-2 and the J gene is TRBJ1-5; the D gene cannot be named for sure. The receptor was isolated from a male donor with ankylosing spondylitis. CDR3 region: CASSPVGLLNQPQHF. The DNA sequence is as follows: TGTGCCAGCAGCCCAGTAGGTTTACTGAATCAGCCCCAGCATTTT.